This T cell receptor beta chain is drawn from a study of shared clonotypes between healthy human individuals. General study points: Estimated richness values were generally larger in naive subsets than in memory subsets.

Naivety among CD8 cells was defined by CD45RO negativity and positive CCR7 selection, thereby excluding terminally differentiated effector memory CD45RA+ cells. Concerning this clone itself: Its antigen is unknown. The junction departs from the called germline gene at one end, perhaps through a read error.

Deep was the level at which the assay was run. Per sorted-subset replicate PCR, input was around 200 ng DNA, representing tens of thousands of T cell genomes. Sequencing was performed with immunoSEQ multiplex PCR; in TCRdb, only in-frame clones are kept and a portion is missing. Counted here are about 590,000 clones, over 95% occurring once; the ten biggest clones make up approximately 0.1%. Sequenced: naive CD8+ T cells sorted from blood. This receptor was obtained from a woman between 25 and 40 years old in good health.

The CDR3, as DNA: TGCGCCAGCAGCCAAGAGCCCCATGTAATCTTC. Translation gives CASSQEPHVIF. The chain links TRBV4-1 to TRBJ2-1; D call uncertain. CDR3 size: 11 residues. The V gene's germline CDR1 is MGHRA and CDR2 YSYEKL.